This T cell receptor beta chain was sequenced in a study of T cell repertoires in cytomegalovirus infection. Study information: Both a matching HLA type and CMV infection were indicated by public TCR beta signatures.

This clonotype was counted ten times or more. The antigen is not known. The germline CDR1 and CDR2 sequences are SGHTA and FQGNSA. This CDR3 region has 18 residues. The V end lost 8 bases, the J end lost 6 bases, and 30 bases lay between the germline ends. TCRdb reanalysed the reads using MiXCR and keeps one entry per CDR3 protein. The sample records 650,000 to 900,000 distinct CDR3 sequences, 25% to 30% being singletons. Sequenced material: cultured CD8+ T cells from PBMCs, taken from culture after CMV antigen stimulation. This chain joins TRBV7-2 and TRBJ2-3; tentatively, D is TRBD2 (7 bases). The TCR was taken from a human donor in good health (CMV status not recorded). Some clones in this sample may be carry-over from other donors' samples. For the CDR3, the DNA is TGTGCCAGCGGCGGGGGCGGGGGCCCAAAAAATCCGTTGGATACGCAGTATTTT. Translated, it gives CASGGGGGPKNPLDTQYF.